This T cell receptor beta chain comes out of a study of CD8 T cells in ankylosing spondylitis. Trimming pared 4 bases from V and 2 bases from J, leaving 13 bases between. The germline V gene encodes CDR1 DFQATT and CDR2 SNEGSKA (reference sequence). This CDR3 contains 14 residues. TCRdb re-called the 5' RACE reads with MiXCR, one entry per CDR3 protein. Of some 250,000 distinct CDR3 sequences listed, roughly a quarter are singletons. Ten or more counts support this clonotype. The sample was blood, either unsorted or a sorted T cell fraction (not recorded which). The rearrangement joins TRBV20-1 to TRBJ2-3, with D possibly TRBD2 on 6 matching bases. This clonotype was obtained from a male donor with ankylosing spondylitis or in good health (not recorded which). The CDR3 is CSAIGGAATDTQYF. The CDR3 DNA follows: TGCAGTGCTATTGGCGGGGCGGCCACAGATACGCAGTATTTT.